Detailed here is one T cell receptor (beta chain). Which antigen it targets is not known. Within one base of it there is no much larger clone, and no base qualities were kept. Additional DNA sequences in this sample encode the identical CDR3. The source of the sample is a study of T cells in localized non-small cell lung cancer (dated by TCRdb to about 2020). Regarding the study in general: The study examined T cell repertoires in a few hundred patients with early-stage NSCLC and compared tumors with uninvolved tumor-adjacent lungs. All 250 or so NSCLC patients in the cohort were treatment-naive and had localized lung tumors that were resected. Of the NSCLC patients, 129 were male and about a hundred were female, and the mean age was approximately 69 years.

TCR beta CDR3 regions were sequenced from DNA using the immunoSEQ Assay. Concerning the study's data processing: T cell density was computed as TCR beta template counts normalized to usable DNA estimated by amplifying housekeeping genes. The preseqR package was used to estimate richness by extrapolating to 400,000 templates for PBMC samples and to 120,000 templates for tissue samples. Clonality was defined by subtracting Pielou's evenness from one. Tissue-enriched TCRs were identified through differential abundance testing performed on productive amino-acid clonotypes, with a minimum total count of 5 and an alpha of 0.1. The Jaccard Index and the Morisita Overlap Index were used to quantify repertoire overlap between compartments. TCR beta CDR3s were clustered by GLIPH together with public tetramer-defined viral CDR3s, and at least three viral sequences plus V-gene enrichment were required for viral motifs. Imported from immuneACCESS, the table was reduced by TCRdb to in-frame sequences with V and J called. These copies leave out some clones; in studies compared against another copy, an unresolved V gene accounts for under half, and the cause of the remainder is not known. The V and J calls and clone size come from that table; D and trimming were worked out from the DNA. The sample records 75,000 to 95,000 clones, roughly 90% of which are singletons. Roughly 15% of the sample belongs to the ten largest clones.

Points the paper makes about the study in general: Since the design was exploratory, TCR variables were selected using unadjusted p-values with no false-discovery rate correction. Uninvolved tumor-adjacent lung showed the highest T cell clonality, higher than tumor, which suggests more focused antigenic responses in the uninvolved tumor-adjacent lung. Because multi-region sequencing of the tumors was not done, intratumor heterogeneity could not be ruled out. A median of about 61 of the top 100 tumor clones turned up in the paired uninvolved adjacent lung, and under 30 of those clones also ranked among the top 100 of that same adjacent lung. Higher blood T cell density associated with longer overall survival, while higher adjacent-lung clonality associated with shorter survival.

Deletion took 4 bases off V and 1 base off J, with a span of 8 bases between the germline ends. In the germline V gene, CDR1 corresponds to SGHRS and CDR2 to YFSETQ. The CDR3 holds 13 amino acids from the cysteine to the phenylalanine. Kept here is only the CDR3 DNA, which spans 39 bases and is read in frame from base 1. At diagnosis, tumor, uninvolved tumor-adjacent lung and peripheral blood were collected and then preserved as a mix of FFPE and fresh-frozen material. For TCR repertoire profiling, blood samples were analyzed as peripheral blood mononuclear cells. The TCR sequence derives from a man between 40 and 70 years old with stage I squamous cell lung carcinoma. The sequence is built from TRBV5-1 and TRBJ2-5; the D gene is perhaps TRBD2, on 5 matching bases. The sample was peripheral blood, taken before any cancer treatment. The DNA sequence is as follows: TGCGCCAGCAGCCGTGGACTCCAAGAGACCCAGTACTTC. Its translation reads: CASSRGLQETQYF.